This T cell receptor (beta chain) is drawn from a study of shared clonotypes between healthy human individuals. Study conclusions and caveats: Non-shared clonotypes had lower generation probabilities than clonotypes shared by all four sorted-subset donors. Researchers found naive subsets generally carried larger estimated richness than memory subsets.

When replicate PCRs were run on sorted subsets, they used 150 to 200 ng DNA, about 30,000 T cell genomes. Generated by immunoSEQ multiplex PCR, the TCRdb table keeps only in-frame clones and is missing some. Of about 1.9 million clones detected, about 94% appear once; the ten largest clones hold around 1.8%. Germline CDR1 is SGDLS and CDR2 is YYNGEE. This CDR3 is 15 amino acids long. J was trimmed by 6 bases and V by 2 bases; bases with no gene match: 7. In this sample, this clone turned up once. Its target is not known. Naive-designated CD8 cells lacked CD45RO, were positively enriched for CCR7, and omitted terminally differentiated effector memory CD45RA+ cells. The donors, all of them Caucasian adults, lived in Nashville, Tennessee.

The receptor comes from a man between 18 and 29 years old in good health. Some clones in this sample may be carry-over from other donors' samples. The rearrangement links TRBV9 to TRBJ2-1; 8 positions match TRBD1. Sequencing was performed on naive CD8+ T cells from PBMCs. This CDR3 reads CASSVGQGIGNEQFF. The CDR3 nucleotides are TGTGCCAGCAGCGTCGGACAGGGCATAGGCAATGAGCAGTTCTTC.